The clone carrying this T cell receptor (beta chain) was observed at least ten times. Antigen: not known. The CDR3 extends over 13 amino acids. V lost 3 bases and J 3 bases, leaving 12 bases between the germline ends. Germline CDR1 is DFQATT and CDR2 is SNEGSKA (reference sequence). The data are from a study of regulatory T cells in long-lasting Graves disease. Library construction for TCR beta used iRepertoire HTBI primers and Arm-PCR of CDR3 regions. TCRdb re-derived calls from the multiplex PCR reads in MiXCR, one entry per CDR3 protein. The profile covers approximately 460,000 distinct CDR3 sequences, with around 15% appearing a single time and about 10% taken by the ten largest. The time point: newly diagnosed GD, antithyroid drugs for less than 3 months. PBMC-extracted RNA yielded the TCR library. American Thyroid Association guidelines defined Graves' disease diagnosis. Study-wide points: Lower TCR diversity was seen in persistent Graves' patients than in newly diagnosed ones.

The same sample was also used in a study of T cells in Graves' hyperthyroidism and ophthalmopathy. That source adds: Patients were excluded for uncontrolled infection, other autoimmune disease, pregnancy or lactation. A first-round RT-PCR of the TCR CDR3 used the HTBI primer set.

This chain links TRBV20-1 with TRBJ2-7; possibly TRBD2 for D (5 bases). This specimen was peripheral blood mononuclear cells (PBMCs), taken at new diagnosis, from a patient treated with antithyroid drugs. The origin of this receptor is a woman in her thirties with Graves disease. The CDR3 coding sequence is TGCAGTGCTAGTCCCGCTGAGGGCTACGAGCAGTACTTC. Translation gives CSASPAEGYEQYF.